This T cell receptor (beta chain) was profiled in a study of cytomegalovirus exposure and HLA in healthy donors. On the study more broadly: The Caucasian-associated ancestry cluster contained 81% of the approximately 430 genotyped donors. Study-level results: Presence/absence analyses rested on an assumption that sequencing depth was roughly uniform across donors.

Primers for the PCR totalled 60 Vbeta and 13 Jbeta. TCRdb's table, derived via immunoSEQ multiplex PCR, lists solely in-frame clones and lacks some. Among about 120,000 clones listed, roughly 80% were seen once. To note about this clone: What it binds is not known.

Germline CDR1 is MNHEY and CDR2 is SVGAGI. The CDR3 is 14 residues long. Trimming removed 0 bases at V and 2 bases at J, with 8 bases between. Sequenced input: PBMCs. The genes are TRBV6-5 and TRBJ2-7, with a tentative D call TRBD2 (6 bases). The sequence was collected from a man aged 50-60 years in good health and CMV-seropositive. The CDR3 here is CASSYSGRTYEQYF. In nucleotides, the CDR3 is TGTGCCAGCAGTTACTCGGGGAGGACCTACGAGCAGTACTTC.